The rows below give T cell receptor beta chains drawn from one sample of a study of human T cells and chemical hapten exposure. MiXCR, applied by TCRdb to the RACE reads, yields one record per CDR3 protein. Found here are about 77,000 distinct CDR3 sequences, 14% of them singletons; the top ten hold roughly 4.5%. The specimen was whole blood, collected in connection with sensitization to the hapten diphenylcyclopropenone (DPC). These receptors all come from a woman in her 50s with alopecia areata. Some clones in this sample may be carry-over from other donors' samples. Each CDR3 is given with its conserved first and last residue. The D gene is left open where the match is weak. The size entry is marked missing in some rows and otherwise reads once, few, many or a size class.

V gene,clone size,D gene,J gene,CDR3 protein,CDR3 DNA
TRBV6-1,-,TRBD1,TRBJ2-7,CAGNPGQGRTGSYEQYF,TGTGCCGGGAACCCGGGACAGGGAAGAACTGGATCCTACGAGCAGTACTTC
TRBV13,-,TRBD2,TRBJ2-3,CASSLYLAATSTDTQYF,TGTGCCAGCAGCTTATATCTAGCGGCCACAAGCACAGATACGCAGTATTTT
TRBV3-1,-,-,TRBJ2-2,CASSQAPVLGELFF,TGTGCCAGCAGCCAAGCCCCGGTCCTCGGGGAGCTGTTTTTT
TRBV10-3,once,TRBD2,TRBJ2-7,CAISELGLAGMRSSYEQYF,TGTGCCATCAGTGAGTTGGGACTAGCGGGTATGCGAAGCTCCTACGAGCAGTACTTC
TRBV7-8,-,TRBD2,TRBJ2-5,CASSPTSGKGTQYF,TGTGCCAGCAGTCCGACTAGCGGGAAGGGGACCCAGTACTTC
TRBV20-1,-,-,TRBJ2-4,CSASLDRAKNIQYF,TGCAGTGCTAGCTTAGATCGGGCCAAAAACATTCAGTACTTC
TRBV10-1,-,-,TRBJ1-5,CASSESNQPQHF,TGCGCCAGCAGTGAGTCGAATCAGCCCCAGCATTTT
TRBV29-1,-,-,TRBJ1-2,CSVDEGVGYTF,TGCAGCGTTGATGAGGGTGTTGGCTACACCTTC
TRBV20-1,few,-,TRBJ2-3,CSARRARDTQYF,TGCAGTGCTCGGAGGGCAAGAGATACGCAGTATTTT
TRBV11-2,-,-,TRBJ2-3,CASTTTFAGTDTQYF,TGTGCCAGCACGACTACCTTCGCCGGCACAGATACGCAGTATTTT
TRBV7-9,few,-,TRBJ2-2,CASSSPWGPAGELFF,TGTGCCAGCAGCTCCCCCTGGGGGCCAGCCGGGGAGCTGTTTTTT
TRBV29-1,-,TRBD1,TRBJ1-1,CSALTGGGTEAFF,TGCAGCGCTTTAACAGGGGGTGGCACTGAAGCTTTCTTT
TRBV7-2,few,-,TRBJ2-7,CASGGPSSYEQYF,TGTGCCAGTGGCGGGCCAAGCTCCTACGAGCAGTACTTC
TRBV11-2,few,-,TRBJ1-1,CASSLGMTLNTEAFF,TGTGCCAGCAGCTTGGGAATGACTCTTAACACTGAAGCTTTCTTT
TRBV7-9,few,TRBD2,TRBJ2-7,CASSRTSGKYEQYF,TGTGCCAGCAGCCGGACTAGCGGGAAATACGAGCAGTACTTC
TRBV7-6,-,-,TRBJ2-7,CASSLGSGIVYEQYF,TGTGCCAGCAGCTTAGGGTCAGGGATCGTGTACGAGCAGTACTTC
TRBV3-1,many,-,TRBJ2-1,CASSQAYNEQFF,TGTGCCAGCAGCCAAGCCTACAATGAGCAGTTCTTC
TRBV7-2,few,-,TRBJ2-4,CASSPWVPEAKNIQYF,TGTGCCAGCAGCCCCTGGGTGCCCGAAGCCAAAAACATTCAGTACTTC
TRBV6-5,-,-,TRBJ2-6,CASSYHSGANVLTF,TGTGCCAGCAGTTATCACTCTGGGGCCAACGTCCTGACTTTC
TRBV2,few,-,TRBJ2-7,CASSGGGGARHEQYF,TGTGCCAGCAGTGGGGGAGGAGGGGCCCGCCACGAGCAGTACTTC
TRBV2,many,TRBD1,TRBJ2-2,CASRRTGVNTGELFF,TGTGCCAGCAGAAGGACAGGGGTTAACACCGGGGAGCTGTTTTTT
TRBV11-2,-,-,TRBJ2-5,CASSLERIETQYF,TGTGCCAGCAGCTTAGAACGCATTGAGACCCAGTACTTC
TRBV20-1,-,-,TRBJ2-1,CSAKGGLGYNEQFF,TGCAGTGCTAAGGGGGGACTCGGCTACAATGAGCAGTTCTTC
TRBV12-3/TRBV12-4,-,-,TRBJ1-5,CASSFMGSNQPQHF,TGTGCCAGCAGTTTTATGGGTAGCAATCAGCCCCAGCATTTT
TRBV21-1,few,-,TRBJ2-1,CASSKVGAGVRSEQFF,TGTGCCAGCAGCAAAGTGGGAGCGGGAGTTCGGAGTGAGCAGTTCTTC
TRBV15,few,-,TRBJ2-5,CATSQGRETQYF,TGTGCCACCAGCCAGGGACGGGAGACCCAGTACTTC
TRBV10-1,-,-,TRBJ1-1,CASSADSSNTEAFF,TGCGCCAGCAGTGCGGACAGTTCGAACACTGAAGCTTTCTTT
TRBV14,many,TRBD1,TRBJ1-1,CASSHGDRGLNTEAFF,TGTGCCAGCAGCCATGGGGACAGGGGTTTAAACACTGAAGCTTTCTTT
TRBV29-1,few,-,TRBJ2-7,CSVEVGRQSHEQYF,TGCAGCGTTGAAGTTGGGAGACAAAGCCACGAGCAGTACTTC
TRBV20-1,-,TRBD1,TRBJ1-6,CSARRGTGYNSPLHF,TGCAGTGCTAGAAGGGGGACAGGGTATAATTCACCCCTCCACTTT
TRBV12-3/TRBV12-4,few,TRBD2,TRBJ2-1,CASSPTFQRLAGDEQFF,TGTGCCAGCAGTCCAACCTTCCAACGACTAGCGGGAGATGAGCAGTTCTTC
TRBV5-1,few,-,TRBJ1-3,CASSLYRSYSGNTIYF,TGCGCCAGCAGCTTATACAGAAGCTACTCTGGAAACACCATATATTTT
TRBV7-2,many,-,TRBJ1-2,CASSLDIGGRGYTF,TGTGCCAGCAGCTTAGATATTGGGGGGCGAGGCTACACCTTC
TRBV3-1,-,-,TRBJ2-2,CASSPGSAGELFF,TGTGCCAGCAGCCCAGGATCCGCTGGGGAGCTGTTTTTT
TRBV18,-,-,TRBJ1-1,CASSKQEMNTEAFF,TGTGCCAGCTCAAAACAGGAAATGAACACTGAAGCTTTCTTT
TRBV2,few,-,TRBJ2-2,CASSERQRNTGELFF,TGTGCCAGCAGTGAACGGCAGAGGAACACCGGGGAGCTGTTTTTT
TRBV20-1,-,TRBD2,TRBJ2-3,CSARDLGGLAGVDTQYF,TGCAGTGCTAGAGATCTTGGGGGACTAGCGGGAGTCGATACGCAGTATTTT
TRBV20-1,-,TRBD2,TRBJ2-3,CSASGRRGSTDTQYF,TGCAGTGCTAGTGGCCGGCGGGGGAGCACAGATACGCAGTATTTT
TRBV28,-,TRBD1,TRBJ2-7,CASRDRGLVRDEQYF,TGTGCCAGCAGGGACAGGGGCTTAGTTAGAGACGAGCAGTACTTC
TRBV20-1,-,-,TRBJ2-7,CSADGKGRAAYEQYF,TGCAGTGCGGACGGGAAAGGTCGGGCGGCCTACGAGCAGTACTTC
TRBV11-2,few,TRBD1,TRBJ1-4,CASSSTAQGRVIRTNEKLFF,TGTGCCAGCAGCTCCACAGCACAGGGGCGTGTTATTCGGACTAATGAAAAACTGTTTTTT
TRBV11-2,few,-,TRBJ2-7,CASSRDTSYEQYF,TGTGCCAGCAGCCGGGACACCTCCTACGAGCAGTACTTC
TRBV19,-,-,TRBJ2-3,CASRVVNTDTQYF,TGTGCCAGTAGGGTAGTGAACACAGATACGCAGTATTTT
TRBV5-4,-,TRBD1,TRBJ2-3,CASSSGTGITDTQYF,TGTGCCAGCAGCTCCGGGACAGGGATCACAGATACGCAGTATTTT
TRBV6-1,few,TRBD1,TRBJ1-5,CASNRGEQPQHF,TGTGCCAGCAACAGGGGAGAACAGCCCCAGCATTTT
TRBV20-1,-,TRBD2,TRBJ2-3,CSASPGRADTQYF,TGCAGTGCTAGTCCCGGGAGGGCAGATACGCAGTATTTT